This is a list of T cell receptor beta chains from one sample in a study of blood T cells in healthy people across ages. TCRdb ran MiXCR on the 5' RACE reads and lists one entry per CDR3 protein. The data show about 730,000 distinct CDR3 sequences, roughly 45% seen once. Sequenced sample: blood. Every receptor here comes from a woman in her fifties or sixties in good health. Each CDR3 is given with its conserved first and last residue. The order of the fields is CDR3 DNA, CDR3 protein, D gene, J gene, V gene, clone size. A D gene is named only where the DNA matches it firmly. Only some rows state a clone size, as once, few, many or a class for expanded clones.

CDR3 DNA: TGTGCCAGCAGAGCGAACAGGCTCCACGAGCAGTACTTC
CDR3 protein: CASRANRLHEQYF
D gene: -
J gene: TRBJ2-7
V gene: TRBV12-1
clone size: few

CDR3 DNA: TGTGCCAGCAGCCCTCAGGGGGTGTTATATAATTCACCCCTCCACTTT
CDR3 protein: CASSPQGVLYNSPLHF
D gene: TRBD1
J gene: TRBJ1-6
V gene: TRBV3-1
clone size: -

CDR3 DNA: TGCAGCGCTACCCGGGTTGGAGGCCGCGAGCAGTACTTC
CDR3 protein: CSATRVGGREQYF
D gene: -
J gene: TRBJ2-7
V gene: TRBV29-1
clone size: few

CDR3 DNA: TGTGCCAGCAGCCAAGATTCTGAGCGACATACGCAGTATTTT
CDR3 protein: CASSQDSERHTQYF
D gene: -
J gene: TRBJ2-3
V gene: TRBV3-1
clone size: few

CDR3 DNA: TGTGCCAGCTTTGGGGTGAGACTTTCCTACAATGAGCAGTTCTTC
CDR3 protein: CASFGVRLSYNEQFF
D gene: -
J gene: TRBJ2-1
V gene: TRBV28
clone size: -

CDR3 DNA: TGCGCCAGCAGCCAAGCTGCCGGGACCCGGTACAATGAGCAGTTCTTC
CDR3 protein: CASSQAAGTRYNEQFF
D gene: -
J gene: TRBJ2-1
V gene: TRBV4-1
clone size: -

CDR3 DNA: TGCGCCAGCAGCTTGGAGTACAGCTCGGGGGAGCAGTTCTTC
CDR3 protein: CASSLEYSSGEQFF
D gene: -
J gene: TRBJ2-1
V gene: TRBV5-1
clone size: few

CDR3 DNA: TGCAGTGCTAGATCTTTTATAAATGAGCAGTTCTTC
CDR3 protein: CSARSFINEQFF
D gene: -
J gene: TRBJ2-1
V gene: TRBV20-1
clone size: few

CDR3 DNA: TGTGCCAGCAGCCGACAGGGTCGGCAATACAATGAGCAGTTCTTC
CDR3 protein: CASSRQGRQYNEQFF
D gene: TRBD1
J gene: TRBJ2-1
V gene: TRBV12-3/TRBV12-4
clone size: -

CDR3 DNA: TGTGCCAGCAGTGAATGGACAGGAAGGAACGAGCAGTACTTC
CDR3 protein: CASSEWTGRNEQYF
D gene: TRBD1
J gene: TRBJ2-7
V gene: TRBV2
clone size: many

CDR3 DNA: TGTGCCAGCAGTTTCAGGGACCCCTCACGCAACAATGAGCAGTTCTTC
CDR3 protein: CASSFRDPSRNNEQFF
D gene: -
J gene: TRBJ2-1
V gene: TRBV12-3/TRBV12-4
clone size: few

CDR3 DNA: TGCAGTACTAGCCCGGACGGCCGCTCTGGAAACACCATATATTTT
CDR3 protein: CSTSPDGRSGNTIYF
D gene: -
J gene: TRBJ1-3
V gene: TRBV20-1
clone size: -

CDR3 DNA: TGTGCCATCAACACCGGGAGTGGTGATACGCAGTATTTT
CDR3 protein: CAINTGSGDTQYF
D gene: -
J gene: TRBJ2-3
V gene: TRBV10-3
clone size: many

CDR3 DNA: TGTGCCACCAGCAGAGATAAAGGGGTGGGCGGCTACACCTTC
CDR3 protein: CATSRDKGVGGYTF
D gene: -
J gene: TRBJ1-2
V gene: TRBV15
clone size: few

CDR3 DNA: TGTGCCAGCAGTTTATCAGAGGACAATGAGCAGTTCTTC
CDR3 protein: CASSLSEDNEQFF
D gene: -
J gene: TRBJ2-1
V gene: TRBV28
clone size: -

CDR3 DNA: TGTGCCAGCAGCGTTGGGACAGGGCTTGAGCAGTTCTTC
CDR3 protein: CASSVGTGLEQFF
D gene: TRBD1
J gene: TRBJ2-1
V gene: TRBV9
clone size: -

CDR3 DNA: TGTGCCAGCAGCGGTGTGCTGCCTGGGGGAGGCTACACCTTC
CDR3 protein: CASSGVLPGGGYTF
D gene: -
J gene: TRBJ1-2
V gene: TRBV9
clone size: once

CDR3 DNA: TGTGCCAGCGGTAGGGACAGGGTATCAGTTCGGGCCAACGTCCTGACTTTC
CDR3 protein: CASGRDRVSVRANVLTF
D gene: TRBD1
J gene: TRBJ2-6
V gene: TRBV6-1
clone size: -

CDR3 DNA: TGTGCCAGCGGGCCGGGACTAGCGGGGGGGCCGGGCACAGATACGCAGTATTTT
CDR3 protein: CASGPGLAGGPGTDTQYF
D gene: TRBD2
J gene: TRBJ2-3
V gene: TRBV6-1
clone size: few

CDR3 DNA: TGCAGTGCTGTTAACAGGGGTGCGAAGACCCAGCACTTC
CDR3 protein: CSAVNRGAKTQHF
D gene: TRBD1
J gene: TRBJ2-5
V gene: TRBV20-1
clone size: -

CDR3 DNA: TGTGCCAGCAGCTTAGCTCAGAACACAGATACGCAGTATTTT
CDR3 protein: CASSLAQNTDTQYF
D gene: -
J gene: TRBJ2-3
V gene: TRBV7-2
clone size: few

CDR3 DNA: TGTGCCAGCAAACGCGGCACAGGGCTGGGCTATGGCTACACCTTC
CDR3 protein: CASKRGTGLGYGYTF
D gene: -
J gene: TRBJ1-2
V gene: TRBV6-5
clone size: few

CDR3 DNA: TGTGCCAGCAGTGACTCGGGGCTTCGCGAGCAGTACTTC
CDR3 protein: CASSDSGLREQYF
D gene: -
J gene: TRBJ2-7
V gene: TRBV6-2/TRBV6-3
clone size: few

CDR3 DNA: TGTGCCAGCAGTGAAGTGAGAGGAGAGACCCAGTTCTTC
CDR3 protein: CASSEVRGETQFF
D gene: -
J gene: TRBJ2-1
V gene: TRBV6-1
clone size: -

CDR3 DNA: TGTGCCAGCAGGGACAAAAGCGGGAAGGGTAGGGAGACCCAGTACTTC
CDR3 protein: CASRDKSGKGRETQYF
D gene: TRBD2
J gene: TRBJ2-5
V gene: TRBV6-1
clone size: -

CDR3 DNA: TGTGCCAGCAGCCCCGGCCCGCTAGCGGGTGACCCAGATACGCAGTATTTT
CDR3 protein: CASSPGPLAGDPDTQYF
D gene: TRBD2
J gene: TRBJ2-3
V gene: TRBV13
clone size: -

CDR3 DNA: TGTGCCAGGAACGGGGACAGGACTTCCTACGAGCAGTACTTC
CDR3 protein: CARNGDRTSYEQYF
D gene: TRBD1
J gene: TRBJ2-7
V gene: TRBV25-1
clone size: -

CDR3 DNA: TGTGCCAGCAGCCAGCACACCTCCGGGACTACTTCCCACAATGAGCAGTTCTTC
CDR3 protein: CASSQHTSGTTSHNEQFF
D gene: TRBD2
J gene: TRBJ2-1
V gene: TRBV4-2
clone size: once

CDR3 DNA: TGTGCCAGCAGCGGGGCCACCGGAGAGCTGTTTTTT
CDR3 protein: CASSGATGELFF
D gene: -
J gene: TRBJ2-2
V gene: TRBV11-2
clone size: -

CDR3 DNA: TGTGCCAGCAGTGAAGGAGCTGGGAATTCACCCCTCCACTTT
CDR3 protein: CASSEGAGNSPLHF
D gene: -
J gene: TRBJ1-6
V gene: TRBV3-1
clone size: few

CDR3 DNA: TGTGCCAGCAGCCCCCCACATGGGGCCAACGTCCTGACTTTC
CDR3 protein: CASSPPHGANVLTF
D gene: -
J gene: TRBJ2-6
V gene: TRBV28
clone size: few

CDR3 DNA: TGTGCCAGCAGTTACCATAATGAGCAGTTCTTC
CDR3 protein: CASSYHNEQFF
D gene: -
J gene: TRBJ2-1
V gene: TRBV5-5
clone size: few

CDR3 DNA: TGTGCCAGCACAACCCAGGGGGGGAACCAAGAGACCCAGTACTTC
CDR3 protein: CASTTQGGNQETQYF
D gene: -
J gene: TRBJ2-5
V gene: TRBV12-3/TRBV12-4
clone size: -

CDR3 DNA: TGCAGTGCTACGACTCCCGGGGCCTACGAGCAGTACTTC
CDR3 protein: CSATTPGAYEQYF
D gene: -
J gene: TRBJ2-7
V gene: TRBV20-1
clone size: -

CDR3 DNA: TGTGCCAGTAGTATAGATGGTGGGACTAGCGGGGGTGCCGTTTATGAGCAGTTCTTC
CDR3 protein: CASSIDGGTSGGAVYEQFF
D gene: TRBD2
J gene: TRBJ2-1
V gene: TRBV19
clone size: -